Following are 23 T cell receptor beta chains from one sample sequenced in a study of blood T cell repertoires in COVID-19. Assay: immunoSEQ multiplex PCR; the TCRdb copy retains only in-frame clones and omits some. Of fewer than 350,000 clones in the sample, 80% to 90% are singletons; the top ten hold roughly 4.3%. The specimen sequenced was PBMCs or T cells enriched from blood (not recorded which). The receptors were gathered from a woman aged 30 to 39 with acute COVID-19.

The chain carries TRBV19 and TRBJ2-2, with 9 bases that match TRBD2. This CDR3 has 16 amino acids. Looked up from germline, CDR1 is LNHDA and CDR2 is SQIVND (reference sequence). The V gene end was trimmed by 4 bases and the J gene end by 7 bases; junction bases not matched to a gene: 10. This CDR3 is CASSSVAGALGGELFF. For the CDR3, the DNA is TGTGCCAGTAGTAGTGTAGCGGGAGCCCTAGGCGGGGAGCTGTTTTTT.

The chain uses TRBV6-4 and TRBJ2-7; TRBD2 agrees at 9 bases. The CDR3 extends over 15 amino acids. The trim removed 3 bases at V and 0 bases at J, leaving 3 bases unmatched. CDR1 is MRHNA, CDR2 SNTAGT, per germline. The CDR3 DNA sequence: TGTGCCAGCAGTGAGCTAGCGGGGTCCTCCTACGAGCAGTACTTC. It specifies CASSELAGSSYEQYF.

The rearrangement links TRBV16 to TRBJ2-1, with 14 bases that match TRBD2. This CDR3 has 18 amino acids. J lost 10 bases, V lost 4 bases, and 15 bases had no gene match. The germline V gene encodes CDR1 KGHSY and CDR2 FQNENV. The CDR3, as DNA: TGTGCCAGCAGCCCCCGGACTAGCGGGAGGCTCTATCGGGACGAGCAGTTCTTC. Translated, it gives CASSPRTSGRLYRDEQFF.

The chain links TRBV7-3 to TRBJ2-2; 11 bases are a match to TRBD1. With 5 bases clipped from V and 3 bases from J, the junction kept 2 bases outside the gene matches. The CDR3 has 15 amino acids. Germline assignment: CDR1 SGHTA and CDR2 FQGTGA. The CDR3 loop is CASSPGQGDTGELFF. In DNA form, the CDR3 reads TGTGCCAGCAGCCCGGGACAGGGGGACACCGGGGAGCTGTTTTTT.

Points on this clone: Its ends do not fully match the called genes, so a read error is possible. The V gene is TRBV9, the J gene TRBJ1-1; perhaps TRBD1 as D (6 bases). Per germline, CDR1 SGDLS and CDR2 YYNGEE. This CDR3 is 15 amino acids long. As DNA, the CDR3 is TGTGCCAGTCAAGCGTATCAGGGGATGAACGCTGAAGCTTTCTTT. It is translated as CASQAYQGMNAEAFF.

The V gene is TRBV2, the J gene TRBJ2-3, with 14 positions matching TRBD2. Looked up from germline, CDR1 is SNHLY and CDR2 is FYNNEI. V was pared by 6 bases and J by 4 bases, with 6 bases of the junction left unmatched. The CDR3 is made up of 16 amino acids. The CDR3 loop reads CASRGGLAGEADTQYF. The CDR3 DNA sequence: TGTGCCAGCAGGGGGGGACTAGCGGGAGAGGCAGATACGCAGTATTTT.

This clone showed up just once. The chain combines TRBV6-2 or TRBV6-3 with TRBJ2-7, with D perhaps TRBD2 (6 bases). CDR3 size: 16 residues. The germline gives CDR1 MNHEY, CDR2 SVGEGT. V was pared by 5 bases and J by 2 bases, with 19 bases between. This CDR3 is CASSPAWASAPYEQYF. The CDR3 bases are TGTGCCAGCAGTCCCGCCTGGGCTAGCGCTCCCTACGAGCAGTACTTC.

In nucleotides, the CDR3 is TGTGCCAGCAGTGACCAAGGGGTCCCTACCTACGAGCAGTACTTC. It is translated as CASSDQGVPTYEQYF. J is TRBJ2-7 and V is TRBV6-1; possible D gene TRBD1, 5 bases. The germline CDR1 and CDR2 sequences are MNHNS and SASEGT. V was clipped by 3 bases and J by 2 bases, with 14 bases between them. The CDR3 runs to 15 residues.

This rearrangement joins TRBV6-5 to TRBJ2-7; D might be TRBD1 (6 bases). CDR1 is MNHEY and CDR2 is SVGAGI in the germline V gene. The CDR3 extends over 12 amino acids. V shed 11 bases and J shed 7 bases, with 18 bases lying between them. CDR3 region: CAARGATEEQYF. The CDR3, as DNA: TGTGCCGCCAGGGGAGCGACGGAGGAGCAGTACTTC.

DNA of the CDR3: TGTGCCAGTAGTACCGACAGGGCTGGCTACACCTTC. Its protein product is CASSTDRAGYTF. The chain couples TRBV19 to TRBJ1-2, with 7 bases identical to TRBD1. The trim removed 4 bases at V and 7 bases at J, leaving 3 bases unmatched. From germline, CDR1 is LNHDA and CDR2 SQIVND (reference sequence). The CDR3 has 12 amino acids.

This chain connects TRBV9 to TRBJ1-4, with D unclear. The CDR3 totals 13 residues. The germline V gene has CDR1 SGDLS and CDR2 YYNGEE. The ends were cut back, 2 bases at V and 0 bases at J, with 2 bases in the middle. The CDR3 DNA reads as TGTGCCAGCAGCGTCTCAACTAATGAAAAACTGTTTTTT. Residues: CASSVSTNEKLFF.

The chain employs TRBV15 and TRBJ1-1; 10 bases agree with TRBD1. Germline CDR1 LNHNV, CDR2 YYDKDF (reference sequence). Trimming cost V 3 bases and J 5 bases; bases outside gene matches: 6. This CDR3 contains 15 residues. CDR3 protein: CATSSRDRGYTEAFF. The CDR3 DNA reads TGTGCCACCAGCAGTAGGGACAGGGGTTATACTGAAGCTTTCTTT.

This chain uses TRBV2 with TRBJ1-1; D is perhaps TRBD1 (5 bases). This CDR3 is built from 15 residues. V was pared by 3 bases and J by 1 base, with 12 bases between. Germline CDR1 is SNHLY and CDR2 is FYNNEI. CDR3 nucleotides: TGTGCCAGCAGTGATTCTTTGGGGGGGAACACTGAAGCTTTCTTT. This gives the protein CASSDSLGGNTEAFF.

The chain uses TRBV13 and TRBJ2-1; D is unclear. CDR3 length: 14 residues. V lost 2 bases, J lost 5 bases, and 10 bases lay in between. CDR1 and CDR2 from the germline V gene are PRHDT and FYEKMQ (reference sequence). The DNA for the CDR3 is TGTGCCAGCAGCTTACGGAGTATAAACAATGAGCAGTTCTTC. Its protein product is CASSLRSINNEQFF.

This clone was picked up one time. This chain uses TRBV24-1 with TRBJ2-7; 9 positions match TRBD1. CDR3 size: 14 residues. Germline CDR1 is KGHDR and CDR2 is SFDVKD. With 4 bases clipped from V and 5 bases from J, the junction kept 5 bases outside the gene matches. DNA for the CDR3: TGTGCCACCAGTGACCGACAGGGGGGTCACGAGCAGTACTTC. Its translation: CATSDRQGGHEQYF.

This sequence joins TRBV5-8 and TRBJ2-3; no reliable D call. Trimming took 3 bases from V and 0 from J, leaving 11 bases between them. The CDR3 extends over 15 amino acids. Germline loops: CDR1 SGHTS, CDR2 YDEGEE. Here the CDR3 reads CASSYRRGSTDTQYF. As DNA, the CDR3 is TGTGCCAGCAGCTACCGGCGAGGAAGCACAGATACGCAGTATTTT.

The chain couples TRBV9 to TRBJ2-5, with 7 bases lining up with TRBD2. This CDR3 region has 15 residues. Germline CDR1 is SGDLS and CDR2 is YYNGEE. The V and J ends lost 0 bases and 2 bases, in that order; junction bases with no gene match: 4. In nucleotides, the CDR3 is TGTGCCAGCAGCGTAGCTGGACTAGGGCAAGAGACCCAGTACTTC. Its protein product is CASSVAGLGQETQYF. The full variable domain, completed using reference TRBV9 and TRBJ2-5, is DSGVTQTPKHLITATGQRVTLRCSPRSGDLSVYWYQQSLDQGLQFLIQYYNGEERAKGNILERFSAQQFPDLHSELNLSSLELGDSALYFCASSVAGLGQETQYFGPGTRLLVL.

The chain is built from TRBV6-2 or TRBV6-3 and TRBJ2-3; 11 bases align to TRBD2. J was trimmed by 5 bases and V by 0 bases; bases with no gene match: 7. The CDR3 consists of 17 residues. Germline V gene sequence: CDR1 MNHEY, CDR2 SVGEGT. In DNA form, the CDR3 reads TGTGCCAGCAGTTACTCCCCTAGCGGGAGGTCAGGAGATACGCAGTATTTT. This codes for CASSYSPSGRSGDTQYF.

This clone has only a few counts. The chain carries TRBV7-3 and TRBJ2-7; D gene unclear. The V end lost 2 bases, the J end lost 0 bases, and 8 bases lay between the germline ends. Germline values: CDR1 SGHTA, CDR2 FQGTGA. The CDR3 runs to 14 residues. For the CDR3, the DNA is TGTGCCAGCAGCTTATCATCCAGCTCCTACGAGCAGTACTTC. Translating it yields CASSLSSSSYEQYF.

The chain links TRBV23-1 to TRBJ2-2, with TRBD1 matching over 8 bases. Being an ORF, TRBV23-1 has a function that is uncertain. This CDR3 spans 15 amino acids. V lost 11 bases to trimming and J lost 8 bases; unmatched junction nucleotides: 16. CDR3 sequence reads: CAAGQVGNATGELFF. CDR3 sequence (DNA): TGCGCCGCGGGACAGGTGGGTAATGCGACTGGGGAGCTGTTTTTT.

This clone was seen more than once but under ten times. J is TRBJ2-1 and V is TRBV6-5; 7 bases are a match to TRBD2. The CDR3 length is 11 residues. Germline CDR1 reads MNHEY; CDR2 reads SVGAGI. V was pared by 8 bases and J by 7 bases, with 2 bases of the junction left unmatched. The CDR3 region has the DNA TGTGCCAGCCCGCGGGAGAATGAGCAGTTCTTC. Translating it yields CASPRENEQFF.

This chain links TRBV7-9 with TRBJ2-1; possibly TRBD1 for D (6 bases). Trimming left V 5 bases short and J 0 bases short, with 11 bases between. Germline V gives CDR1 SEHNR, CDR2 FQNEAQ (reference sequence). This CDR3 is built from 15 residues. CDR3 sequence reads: CASSLRGYSYNEQFF. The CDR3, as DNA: TGTGCCAGCAGCCTCAGGGGCTACTCCTACAATGAGCAGTTCTTC.

The CDR3, as DNA: TGCGCCAGCAGCCAAACCCAGGGGGGCTCCTACAATGAGCAGTTCTTC. Translated, it gives CASSQTQGGSYNEQFF. The chain recombines TRBV5-1 with TRBJ2-1; D is perhaps TRBD1 (7 bases). V shed 4 bases and J shed 0 bases, with 14 bases lying between them. CDR1 and CDR2 (germline): SGHRS, YFSETQ. This CDR3 spans 16 amino acids.